Below, 14 T cell receptor beta chains from the same sample are listed, as sequenced in a study of B cell selection in AIRE deficiency. CD4+CD127+ cells were sorted as the conventional CD4 T cells. Using immunoSEQ multiplex PCR, the repertoire was profiled, and TCRdb retains in-frame clones only, with some absent. The table has roughly 25,000 clones, approximately 97% seen once; the top ten hold 0.2% to 0.25%. Sequencing was carried out using conventional CD4+ T cells sorted from PBMCs. These receptor sequences come from a human donor with AIRE deficiency.

The V call is TRBV19, the J call TRBJ2-5; tentatively, D is TRBD2 (6 bases). Between the trimmed V and J ends, which lost 6 bases and 0 bases, there was a span of 14 bases. The CDR3 is made up of 15 amino acids. Germline CDR1 and CDR2: LNHDA and SQIVND (reference sequence). CDR3 sequence: CASRVRGTYQETQYF. CDR3 sequence (DNA): TGTGCCAGTAGAGTTCGGGGGACGTACCAAGAGACCCAGTACTTC.

The genes are TRBV7-2 and TRBJ2-5; D might be TRBD1 (6 bases). Looked up from germline, CDR1 is SGHTA and CDR2 is FQGNSA. V was clipped by 5 bases and J by 1 base, with 14 bases between them. The CDR3 loop spans 15 amino acids. Written as DNA, the CDR3 is TGTGCCAGCAGCCTCGGCAGGGGACCCCAAGAGACCCAGTACTTC. This encodes CASSLGRGPQETQYF.

CDR3 in DNA: TGTGCCAGTAGCCTAACTAGCGGGAGTCCCTACAATGAGCAGTTCTTC. It specifies CASSLTSGSPYNEQFF. The chain employs TRBV19 and TRBJ2-1; 11 positions agree with TRBD2. V trimming: 6 bases; J trimming: 2 bases; junction bases outside the gene matches: 6. This CDR3 spans 16 amino acids. The germline CDR1 and CDR2 sequences are LNHDA and SQIVND (reference sequence).

This chain joins TRBV28 and TRBJ2-1, with TRBD1 matching over 10 bases. V shed 5 bases and J 6 bases; nucleotides not matched to a gene: 10. CDR3 length: 16 residues. In germline, CDR1 is MDHEN, CDR2 SYDVKM. CDR3 loop: CASSPDRGGRFNEQFF. CDR3 DNA: TGTGCCAGCAGTCCGGACAGGGGGGGCAGGTTCAATGAGCAGTTCTTC.

This chain uses TRBV10-3 with TRBJ1-1; 8 nucleotides agree with TRBD1. The CDR3 is 14 residues long. Germline assignment: CDR1 ENHRY and CDR2 SYGVKD. The J segment lost 4 bases and the V segment lost 7 bases, leaving 8 bases of the junction unmatched. The chain's CDR3 is CAIKMTGVVTEAFF. CDR3 DNA sequence: TGTGCCATCAAGATGACAGGGGTGGTCACTGAAGCTTTCTTT.

The chain carries TRBV10-3 and TRBJ2-7; 11 nucleotides agree with TRBD2. CDR1 and CDR2 from the germline V gene are ENHRY and SYGVKD. Unmatched junction bases numbered 8, after V lost 3 bases and J lost 7 bases. CDR3 length: 15 residues. DNA for the CDR3: TGTGCCATCAGTGAAGCCCTAGCGGGAGGAGTTGAGCAGTACTTC. Residues: CAISEALAGGVEQYF.

V and J are TRBV6-5 and TRBJ2-7; D might be TRBD2 (5 bases). The ends were cut back, 6 bases at V and 1 base at J, with 16 bases in the middle. This CDR3 contains 15 residues. Germline-derived CDR1 and CDR2 are MNHEY and SVGAGI. CDR3 in amino acids: CASRRAADGSYEQYF. CDR3 sequence (DNA): TGTGCCAGCAGAAGAGCGGCGGACGGATCCTACGAGCAGTACTTC.

Only one count was recorded for this clone. The rearrangement uses TRBV7-6 and TRBJ1-4; no firm D call. There are 13 residues in the CDR3. Trimming removed 0 bases from V and 7 bases from J, with 6 bases in between. CDR1 is SGHVS, CDR2 FNYEAQ, per germline. This CDR3 reads CASSLALSEKLFF. The CDR3 DNA reads as TGTGCCAGCAGCTTAGCGCTAAGTGAAAAACTGTTTTTT.

This rearrangement joins TRBV4-1 to TRBJ2-1, with 11 positions matching TRBD2. Germline assignment: CDR1 MGHRA and CDR2 YSYEKL. This CDR3 contains 15 residues. The V and J ends lost 4 bases and 6 bases, in that order; junction bases with no gene match: 5. The CDR3 is CASSRLAGGPNEQFF. The DNA of the CDR3 is TGCGCCAGCAGCCGTTTAGCGGGAGGGCCCAATGAGCAGTTCTTC.

The V gene is TRBV5-4, the J gene TRBJ2-3, with unresolved D. V shed 1 base and J shed 2 bases, with 11 bases lying between them. Germline assignment: CDR1 SGHNT and CDR2 YYREEE (reference sequence). The CDR3 is 15 amino acids. The CDR3 region has the DNA TGTGCCAGCAGCTTGTTTCTGGAGTCCACAGATACGCAGTATTTT. It specifies CASSLFLESTDTQYF. Full variable domain (outside the CDR3, taken from reference TRBV5-4 and TRBJ2-3): ETGVTQSPTHLIKTRGQQVTLRCSSQSGHNTVSWYQQALGQGPQFIFQYYREEENGRGNFPPRFSGLQFPNYSSELNVNALELDDSALYLCASSLFLESTDTQYFGPGTRLTVL.

In its sample, this clone was seen once. This chain joins TRBV18 and TRBJ2-7, with D unclear. Germline loops: CDR1 KGHSH, CDR2 LQKENI. V was shortened by 3 bases and J by 4 bases, with 7 bases between the two germline ends. This CDR3 has 12 residues. CDR3 nucleotide sequence: TGTGCCAGCTCACCGACACTGTACGAGCAGTACTTC. Translated, it gives CASSPTLYEQYF.

The chain carries TRBV4-3 and TRBJ2-1; 10 nucleotides match TRBD2. V was pared by 0 bases and J by 6 bases, with 17 bases of the junction left unmatched. CDR3 size: 20 residues. In germline, CDR1 is LGHNA, CDR2 YSLEER. As DNA, the CDR3 is TGCGCCAGCAGCCAAGATTCGTGGACTAGCGGCCAGGGAATCCTCAATGAGCAGTTCTTC. As protein: CASSQDSWTSGQGILNEQFF.

The V gene is TRBV5-6, the J gene TRBJ2-7, with a possible D match to TRBD2 (5 bases). The V end lost 2 bases, the J end lost 3 bases, and 15 bases lay between the germline ends. This CDR3 has 15 residues. Germline V gives CDR1 SGHDT, CDR2 YYEEEE. The CDR3 spells CASSLLGRDVYEQYF. The CDR3 DNA reads TGTGCCAGCAGCTTACTAGGTCGAGACGTCTACGAGCAGTACTTC. The whole variable domain, remainder taken from reference TRBV5-6 and TRBJ2-7, is DAGVTQSPTHLIKTRGQQVTLRCSPKSGHDTVSWYQQALGQGPQFIFQYYEEEERQRGNFPDRFSGHQFPNYSSELNVNALLLGDSALYLCASSLLGRDVYEQYFGPGTRLTVT.

The chain links TRBV12-2 to TRBJ2-7; the table's D call, TRBD1, has no DNA check behind it. TRBV12-2 is given as a pseudogene. This CDR3 spans 16 amino acids. The CDR3 reads CASRSPGQGTAYEQYF. Here the CDR3 DNA reads TGTGCAAGTCGCTCCCCAGGGCAGGGAACCGCCTACGAGCAGTACTTC.